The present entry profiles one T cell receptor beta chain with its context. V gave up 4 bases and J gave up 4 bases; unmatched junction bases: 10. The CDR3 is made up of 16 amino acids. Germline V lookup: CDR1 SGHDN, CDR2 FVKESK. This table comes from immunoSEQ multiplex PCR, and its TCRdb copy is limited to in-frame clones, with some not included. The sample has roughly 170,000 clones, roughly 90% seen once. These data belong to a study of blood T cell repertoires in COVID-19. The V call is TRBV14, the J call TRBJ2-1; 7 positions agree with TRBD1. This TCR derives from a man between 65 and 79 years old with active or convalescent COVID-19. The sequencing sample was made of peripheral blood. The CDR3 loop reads CASSRDPGTAYNEQFF. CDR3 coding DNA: TGTGCCAGCAGCCGCGATCCCGGGACAGCATACAATGAGCAGTTCTTC.